These 25 T cell receptor beta chains were all obtained from the same sample, sequenced in a study of human T cells and chemical hapten exposure. Using its own MiXCR run on the RACE reads, TCRdb lists one record per CDR3 protein. The data contain over 45,000 distinct CDR3 sequences, about a tenth of them singletons. Time point reported: patch test 1, 2 weeks after DPC sensitization. Treatment reported: therapeutic diphenylcyclopropenone sensitization with weekly scalp DPC. The material sequenced was whole blood, taken in connection with sensitization to the hapten diphenylcyclopropenone (DPC). These receptors were taken from a woman between 35 and 50 years old with alopecia areata. Some clones in this sample may be carry-over from other donors' samples.

This clonotype was seen repeatedly, ten times or more. The chain uses TRBV7-9 and TRBJ2-1, with no clear D. The V gene's germline CDR1 is SEHNR and CDR2 FQNEAQ (reference sequence). V was cut by 1 base and J by 4 bases, with 8 bases left in between. The CDR3 has 14 amino acids. CDR3: CASSLVFRYNEQFF. As DNA, the CDR3 is TGTGCCAGCAGCTTAGTGTTTCGTTACAATGAGCAGTTCTTC.

This chain links TRBV6-2 or TRBV6-3 with TRBJ2-5; 7 nucleotides line up with TRBD1. This CDR3 spans 15 amino acids. Germline trimming cut 6 bases from V and 4 bases from J; bases unmatched to any gene: 11. Germline CDR1 MNHEY, CDR2 SVGEGT. The CDR3 DNA follows: TGTGCCAGCAGCCCTGACAGGGTGGAGGCAGAGACCCAGTACTTC. Amino acid sequence: CASSPDRVEAETQYF.

This clonotype was picked up a small number of times. This chain connects TRBV12-3 or TRBV12-4 to TRBJ2-1; maybe TRBD2 (5 bases). The CDR3 is 15 residues long. V was pared by 3 bases and J by 7 bases, with 16 bases between. CDR3 sequence reads: CASSFNQRRGNEQFF. CDR3 sequence (DNA): TGTGCCAGCAGTTTTAACCAGCGGAGAGGGAATGAGCAGTTCTTC.

The sample holds a few counts of this clonotype. The rearrangement uses TRBV18 and TRBJ1-5; tentatively, D is TRBD1 (5 bases). The V gene's germline CDR1 is KGHSH and CDR2 LQKENI. This CDR3 has 16 amino acids. Trimming stripped 3 bases from V and 2 bases from J, with 14 bases between. The CDR3: CASSPEGPGGNQPQHF. In nucleotides, the CDR3 is TGTGCCAGCTCACCTGAGGGGCCGGGGGGCAATCAGCCCCAGCATTTT.

This clonotype came up a few times. The rearrangement links TRBV20-1 to TRBJ2-4, with D hard to call. Looked up from germline, CDR1 is DFQATT and CDR2 is SNEGSKA (reference sequence). V was clipped by 2 bases and J by 8 bases, with 7 bases between them. The CDR3 loop spans 11 amino acids. CDR3: CSARTGDIQYF. The CDR3 nucleotides are TGCAGTGCTAGAACTGGGGACATTCAGTACTTC.

This clonotype was observed many times. V is TRBV7-9 and J is TRBJ1-2; D not resolved. V lost 1 base, J lost 4 bases, and 4 bases lay in between. The CDR3 totals 12 residues. Germline V gene data show CDR1 as SEHNR and CDR2 as FQNEAQ (reference sequence). CDR3 residues: CASSLGSYGYTF. CDR3 nucleotides: TGTGCCAGCAGCTTAGGCAGCTATGGCTACACCTTC. The complete variable domain, with remaining parts taken from reference TRBV7-9 and TRBJ1-2, reads DTGVSQNPRHKITKRGQNVTFRCDPISEHNRLYWYRQTLGQGPEFLTYFQNEAQLEKSRLLSDRFSAERPKGSFSTLEIQRTEQGDSAMYLCASSLGSYGYTFGSGTRLTVV.

V is TRBV4-1 and J is TRBJ2-7; 9 nucleotides align to TRBD1. With 2 bases clipped from V and 0 bases from J, the junction kept 5 bases outside the gene matches. Germline-derived CDR1 and CDR2 are MGHRA and YSYEKL. This CDR3 is 16 amino acids long. The CDR3 sequence is CASSQLGTGTSYEQYF. The CDR3 DNA sequence: TGCGCCAGCAGCCAACTTGGGACAGGGACCTCCTACGAGCAGTACTTC.

This clonotype has only a few counts. This rearrangement joins TRBV9 to TRBJ1-1; D not resolved. This CDR3 has 13 amino acids. The V and J ends lost 2 bases and 2 bases respectively, with 7 bases between them. From germline, CDR1 is SGDLS and CDR2 YYNGEE. CDR3 residues: CASSVVSNTEAFF. The DNA for the CDR3 is TGTGCCAGCAGCGTCGTGTCAAACACTGAAGCTTTCTTT.

This clonotype was detected only a few times. The J gene is TRBJ2-2, the V gene TRBV25-1, with 14 bases aligning to TRBD2. This CDR3 has 18 amino acids. Unmatched junction bases numbered 10, after V lost 6 bases and J lost 4 bases. Germline loops: CDR1 MGHDK, CDR2 SYGVNS. CDR3 sequence (DNA): TGTGCCAGCAGCGGGACTAGCGGGGGTAAGGGGAGCACCGGGGAGCTGTTTTTT. It is translated as CASSGTSGGKGSTGELFF.

This clonotype was counted only a few times. The chain is built from TRBV12-3 or TRBV12-4 and TRBJ2-5; TRBD2 matches 11 bases. V lost 5 bases to trimming and J lost 5 bases; unmatched junction nucleotides: 10. The CDR3 is 16 residues long. The CDR3 sequence: CASSDHSGGARETQYF. Here the CDR3 DNA reads TGTGCCAGCAGTGACCATAGCGGGGGGGCCCGGGAGACCCAGTACTTC.

J is TRBJ1-2 and V is TRBV4-1; 8 bases are a match to TRBD1. CDR3 size: 13 residues. From germline, CDR1 is MGHRA and CDR2 YSYEKL. With 4 bases clipped from V and 7 bases from J, the junction kept 5 bases outside the gene matches. The CDR3 coding sequence is TGCGCCAGCAGCCGGGGGACAGGCGGTGGCTACACCTTC. Protein: CASSRGTGGGYTF.

The gene calls are TRBV7-9 and TRBJ2-7, with D hard to call. V shed 5 bases and J shed 3 bases, with 14 bases lying between them. The CDR3 loop spans 14 amino acids. CDR1 SEHNR and CDR2 FQNEAQ come from the germline V gene (reference sequence). CDR3 protein: CASSDGPRNYEQYF. DNA of the CDR3: TGTGCCAGCAGCGACGGGCCTCGAAACTACGAGCAGTACTTC.

This clonotype appeared a few times. V gene TRBV12-3 or TRBV12-4 combines with J gene TRBJ1-2; D is uncertain. With 3 bases removed from V and 2 bases from J, the gap between germline ends came to 7 bases. CDR3 length: 13 amino acids. In DNA, the CDR3 is TGTGCCAGCAGTTTTAGGGCGAACTATGGCTACACCTTC. This encodes CASSFRANYGYTF.

In its sample, this clonotype was seen a few times. The gene calls are TRBV27 and TRBJ1-1; D uncertain. The V end was cut by 6 bases, the J end by 4 bases, with 9 bases between. The CDR3 consists of 12 residues. Germline CDR1 and CDR2: MNHEY and SMNVEV (reference sequence). In DNA form, the CDR3 reads TGTGCCAGCAGCGGAGGCGGCACTGAAGCTTTCTTT. Amino acid sequence: CASSGGGTEAFF.

The chain links TRBV2 to TRBJ2-7, with D perhaps matching TRBD2 (5 bases). V was cut by 3 bases and J by 3 bases, with 9 bases left in between. This CDR3 is 13 amino acids long. Germline loops: CDR1 SNHLY, CDR2 FYNNEI. CDR3 nucleotide sequence: TGTGCCAGCAGTGACGGACTGAGCTACGAGCAGTACTTC. It yields the protein CASSDGLSYEQYF.

The chain employs TRBV6-2 or TRBV6-3 and TRBJ2-3; D perhaps matches TRBD2 (5 bases). Germline assignment: CDR1 MNHEY and CDR2 SVGEGT. This CDR3 comprises 16 residues. The ends were cut back, 5 bases at V and 4 bases at J, with 19 bases in the middle. CDR3 nucleotide sequence: TGTGCCAGCAGTCCACCTCCCGGACTGGGCGCAGATACGCAGTATTTT. This codes for CASSPPPGLGADTQYF.

This clonotype was found many times. The chain links TRBV7-3 to TRBJ2-6; D remains unclear. Trimming left V 6 bases short and J 0 bases short, with 9 bases between. This CDR3 has 15 amino acids. Germline loops: CDR1 SGHTA, CDR2 FQGTGA. The CDR3 reads CASSPPHSGANVLTF. The CDR3 DNA sequence: TGTGCCAGCAGTCCCCCCCACTCTGGGGCCAACGTCCTGACTTTC.

This clonotype was found many times. This chain uses TRBV12-3 or TRBV12-4 with TRBJ2-7; 7 nucleotides agree with TRBD1. The junction had 7 bases not matched to a gene; V was cut back by 8 bases and J by 0 bases. The CDR3 loop spans 14 amino acids. CDR3 coding DNA: TGTGCCAGCTATCCACCAGGGGGCTCCTACGAGCAGTACTTC. Translated: CASYPPGGSYEQYF.

The rearrangement links TRBV27 to TRBJ2-7, with TRBD1 matching 7 bases. The CDR3 extends over 13 amino acids. The J segment lost 5 bases and the V segment lost 6 bases, leaving 7 bases of the junction unmatched. Germline CDR1 and CDR2: MNHEY and SMNVEV (reference sequence). The CDR3 sequence: CASRESGGDEQYF. CDR3 DNA: TGTGCCAGCAGAGAATCAGGGGGAGACGAGCAGTACTTC.

This clonotype was picked up many times. CDR3 residues: CASSQDPGGDETQYF. CDR3 sequence (DNA): TGTGCCAGCAGCCAAGATCCTGGCGGGGACGAGACCCAGTACTTC. The chain couples TRBV3-1 to TRBJ2-5; TRBD2 is a possible D gene (6 bases). Trimming took 0 bases from V and 5 from J, leaving 13 bases between them. Germline values: CDR1 LGHDT, CDR2 YNNKEL (reference sequence). The CDR3 length is 15 residues.

The rearrangement joins TRBV27 to TRBJ1-4, with a possible D match to TRBD1 (5 bases). From germline, CDR1 is MNHEY and CDR2 SMNVEV (reference sequence). This CDR3 is 16 amino acids long. The germline V and J ends were trimmed by 4 bases and 0 bases, with 12 bases remaining between them. The CDR3 loop reads CASSSGTVATNEKLFF. The CDR3 nucleotides are TGTGCCAGCAGTTCCGGGACCGTCGCAACTAATGAAAAACTGTTTTTT.

This clonotype was counted ten times or more. The J gene is TRBJ1-6, the V gene TRBV7-8; TRBD1 agrees at 11 bases. V gave up 3 bases and J gave up 9 bases; unmatched junction bases: 13. Germline CDR1 is SGHVS and CDR2 is FQNEAQ. The CDR3 contains 18 residues. CDR3 residues: CASSFSGTGGPRISPLHF. CDR3 in DNA: TGTGCCAGCAGCTTCTCCGGGACAGGGGGGCCTCGCATTTCACCCCTCCACTTT.

This clonotype appeared many times. The J gene is TRBJ2-7, the V gene TRBV11-3; D unclear. Germline V gene data show CDR1 as SGHNT and CDR2 as YENEEA. V was trimmed by 1 base and J by 4 bases, leaving 8 bases between them. CDR3 length: 13 amino acids. The CDR3 protein is CASSLGPFYEQYF. CDR3 nucleotides: TGTGCCAGCAGCTTAGGTCCGTTTTACGAGCAGTACTTC.

This clonotype was observed at least ten times. The rearrangement joins TRBV5-1 to TRBJ2-3, with TRBD2 matching 7 bases. The CDR3 is made up of 14 amino acids. Per the germline V gene, CDR1 is SGHRS and CDR2 is YFSETQ. Unmatched junction bases numbered 4, after V lost 2 bases and J lost 4 bases. The CDR3 DNA reads as TGCGCCAGCAGCTTTAGCGGGCTGGCAGATACGCAGTATTTT. Protein product: CASSFSGLADTQYF.

This clonotype was found many times. V is TRBV5-1 and J is TRBJ1-4; D not certain. Germline V gene data show CDR1 as SGHRS and CDR2 as YFSETQ. Trimming shortened V by 1 base and J by 0 bases, and 10 bases separated the two germline ends. CDR3 length: 16 amino acids. CDR3 nucleotide sequence: TGCGCCAGCAGCTTGTCGGGGATTGCAACTAATGAAAAACTGTTTTTT. It yields the protein CASSLSGIATNEKLFF.